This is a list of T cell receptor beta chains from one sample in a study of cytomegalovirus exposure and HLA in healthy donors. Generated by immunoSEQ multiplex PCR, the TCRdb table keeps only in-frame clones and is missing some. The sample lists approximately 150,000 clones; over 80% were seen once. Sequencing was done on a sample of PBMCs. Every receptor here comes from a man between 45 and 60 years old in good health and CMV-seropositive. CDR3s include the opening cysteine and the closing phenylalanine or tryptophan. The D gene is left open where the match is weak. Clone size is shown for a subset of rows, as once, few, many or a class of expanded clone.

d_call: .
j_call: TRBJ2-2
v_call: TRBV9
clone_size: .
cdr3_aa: CASSVVAGLNTGELFF
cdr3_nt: TGTGCCAGCAGCGTAGTGGCGGGATTGAACACCGGGGAGCTGTTTTTT

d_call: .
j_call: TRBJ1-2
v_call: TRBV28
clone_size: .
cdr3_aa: CASSSRTAFNTF
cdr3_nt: TGTGCCAGCAGCTCAAGGACAGCTTTTAACACCTTC

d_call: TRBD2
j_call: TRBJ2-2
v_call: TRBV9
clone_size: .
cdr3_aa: CASSVDGLAGAMNTGELFF
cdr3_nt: TGTGCCAGCAGCGTAGACGGACTAGCGGGGGCTATGAACACCGGGGAGCTGTTTTTT

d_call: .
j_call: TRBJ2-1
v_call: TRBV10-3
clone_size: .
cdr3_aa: CAISPTYNEQFF
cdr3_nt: TGTGCCATCTCACCGACATACAATGAGCAGTTCTTC

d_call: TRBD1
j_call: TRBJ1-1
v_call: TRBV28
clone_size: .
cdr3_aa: CASSLFPGQGNTEAFF
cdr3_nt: TGTGCCAGCAGTTTGTTTCCGGGACAGGGTAACACTGAAGCTTTCTTT

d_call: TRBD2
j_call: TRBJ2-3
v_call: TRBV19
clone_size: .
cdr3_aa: CASSVGTSGTDTQYF
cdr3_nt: TGTGCCAGTAGTGTGGGGACTAGCGGCACAGATACGCAGTATTTT

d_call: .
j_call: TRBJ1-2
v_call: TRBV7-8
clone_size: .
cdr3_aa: CASSTRAGGLELYGYTF
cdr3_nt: TGTGCCAGCAGCACCCGGGCAGGAGGCTTGGAGTTATATGGCTACACCTTC

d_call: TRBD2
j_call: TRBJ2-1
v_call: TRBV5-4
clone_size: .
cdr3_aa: CASSLGPLAGGGEQFF
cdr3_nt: TGTGCCAGCAGCTTGGGGCCACTAGCGGGAGGAGGGGAGCAGTTCTTC

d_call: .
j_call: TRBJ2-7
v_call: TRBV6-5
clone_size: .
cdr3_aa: CASNPTGRYEQYF
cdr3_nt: TGTGCCAGCAATCCGACAGGGAGGTACGAGCAGTACTTC

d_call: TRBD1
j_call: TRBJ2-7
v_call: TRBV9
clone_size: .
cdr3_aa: CASSATGQGAYEQYF
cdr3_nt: TGTGCCAGCAGCGCCACGGGACAGGGAGCCTACGAGCAGTACTTC

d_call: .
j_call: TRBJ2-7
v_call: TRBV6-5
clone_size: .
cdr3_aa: CASSRVWSSYEQYF
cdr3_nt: TGTGCCAGCAGCCGCGTGTGGAGCTCCTACGAGCAGTACTTC

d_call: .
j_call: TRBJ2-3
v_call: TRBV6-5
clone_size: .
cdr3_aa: CASSYSGGESTDTQYF
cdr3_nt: TGTGCCAGCAGTTACTCCGGCGGGGAAAGCACAGATACGCAGTATTTT

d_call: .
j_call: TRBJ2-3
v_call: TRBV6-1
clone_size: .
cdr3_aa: CASSVFRETDTQYF
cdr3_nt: TGTGCCAGCAGTGTCTTCCGGGAGACAGATACGCAGTATTTT

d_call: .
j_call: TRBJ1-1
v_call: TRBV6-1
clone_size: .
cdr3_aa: CASRQGTNTEAFF
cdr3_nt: TGTGCCAGCAGACAGGGTACGAACACTGAAGCTTTCTTT

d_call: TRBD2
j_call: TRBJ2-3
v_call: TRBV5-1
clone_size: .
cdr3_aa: CASSSGVAGDTDTQYF
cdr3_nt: TGCGCCAGCAGTTCTGGGGTAGCGGGGGACACAGATACGCAGTATTTT

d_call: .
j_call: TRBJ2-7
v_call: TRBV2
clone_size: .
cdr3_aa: CASSGDSYEQYF
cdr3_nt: TGTGCCAGCAGTGGGGACTCCTACGAGCAGTACTTC

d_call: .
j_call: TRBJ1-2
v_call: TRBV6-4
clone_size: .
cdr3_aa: CASSDSSRGYGGYTF
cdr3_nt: TGTGCCAGCAGTGACTCGAGTCGAGGGTACGGTGGCTACACCTTC

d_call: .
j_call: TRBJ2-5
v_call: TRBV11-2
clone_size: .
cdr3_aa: CASSFGRGQETQYF
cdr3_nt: TGTGCCAGCAGCTTTGGTCGCGGCCAAGAGACCCAGTACTTC

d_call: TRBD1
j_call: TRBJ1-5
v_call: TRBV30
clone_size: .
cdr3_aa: CAWAYRGSNQPQHF
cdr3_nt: TGTGCCTGGGCCTACAGGGGTAGCAATCAGCCCCAGCATTTT

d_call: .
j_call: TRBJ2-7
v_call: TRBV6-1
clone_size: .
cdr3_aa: CAISPGAFPYEQYF
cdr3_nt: TGTGCCATCTCTCCAGGGGCCTTTCCCTACGAGCAGTACTTC

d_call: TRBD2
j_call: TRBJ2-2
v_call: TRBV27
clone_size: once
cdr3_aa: CASSYSEREGTGELFF
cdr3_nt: TGTGCCAGCAGTTATTCCGAACGGGAGGGAACCGGGGAGCTGTTTTTT

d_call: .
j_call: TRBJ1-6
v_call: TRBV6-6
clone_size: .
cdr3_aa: CASSYTLRPLHF
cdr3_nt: TGTGCCAGCAGTTACACGCTAAGACCCCTCCACTTT

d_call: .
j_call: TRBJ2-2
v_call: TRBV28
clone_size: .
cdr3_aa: CASGQTGELFF
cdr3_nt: TGTGCCAGCGGACAGACCGGGGAGCTGTTTTTT

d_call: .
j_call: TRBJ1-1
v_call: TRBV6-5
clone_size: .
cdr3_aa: CASSWKTHSVEAFF
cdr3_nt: TGTGCCAGCAGTTGGAAGACTCATTCGGTTGAAGCTTTCTTT

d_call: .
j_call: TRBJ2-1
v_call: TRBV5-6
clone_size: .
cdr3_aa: CASRLYNEQFF
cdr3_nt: TGTGCCAGCAGGCTATACAATGAGCAGTTCTTC

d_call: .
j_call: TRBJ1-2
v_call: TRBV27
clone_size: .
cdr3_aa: CASSLTGNHGYTF
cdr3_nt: TGTGCCAGCAGTTTAACAGGGAACCATGGCTACACCTTC

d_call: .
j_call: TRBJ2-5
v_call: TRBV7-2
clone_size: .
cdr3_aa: CASSLHPGQETQYF
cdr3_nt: TGTGCCAGCAGCCTTCACCCGGGACAAGAGACCCAGTACTTC

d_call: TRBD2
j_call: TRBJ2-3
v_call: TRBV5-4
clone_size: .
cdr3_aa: CASSSGLAGPEDTQYF
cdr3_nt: TGTGCCAGCAGCTCGGGACTAGCGGGTCCCGAAGATACGCAGTATTTT

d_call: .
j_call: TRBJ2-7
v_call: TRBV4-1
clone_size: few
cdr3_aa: CASSQDFRGGEQYF
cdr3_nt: TGCGCCAGCAGCCAAGACTTTCGAGGGGGTGAGCAGTACTTC

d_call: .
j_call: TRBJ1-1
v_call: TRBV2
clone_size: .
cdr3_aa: CASSMELNTEAFF
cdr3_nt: TGTGCCAGCAGTATGGAGTTGAACACTGAAGCTTTCTTT

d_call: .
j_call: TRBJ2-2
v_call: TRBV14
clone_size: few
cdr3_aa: CASSHPGNTNTGELFF
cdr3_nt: TGTGCCAGCAGCCACCCAGGAAATACGAACACCGGGGAGCTGTTTTTT

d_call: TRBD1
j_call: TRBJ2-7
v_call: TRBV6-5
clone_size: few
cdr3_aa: CASRDRGKWEQYF
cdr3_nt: TGTGCCAGCAGGGACAGGGGAAAGTGGGAGCAGTACTTC

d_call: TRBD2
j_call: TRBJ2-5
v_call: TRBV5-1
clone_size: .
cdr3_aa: CASTSGGPGETQYF
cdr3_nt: TGCGCCAGCACCTCGGGGGGGCCCGGGGAGACCCAGTACTTC

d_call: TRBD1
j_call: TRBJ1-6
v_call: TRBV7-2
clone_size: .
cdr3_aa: CASSLGRRGQGGALHF
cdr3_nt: TGTGCCAGCAGCTTAGGCCGCCGGGGACAGGGGGGAGCCCTCCACTTT

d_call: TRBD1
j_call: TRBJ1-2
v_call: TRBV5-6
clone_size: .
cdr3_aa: CASSSGTGRGDYGYTF
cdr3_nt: TGTGCCAGCAGCTCTGGGACAGGGAGGGGGGACTATGGCTACACCTTC

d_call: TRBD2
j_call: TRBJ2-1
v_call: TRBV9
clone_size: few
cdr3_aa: CASSAPTSGRASEQFF
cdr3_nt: TGTGCCAGCAGCGCGCCGACTAGCGGGAGGGCGAGTGAGCAGTTCTTC

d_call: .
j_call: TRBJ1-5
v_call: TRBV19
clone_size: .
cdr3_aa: CASSIYRDSNQPQHF
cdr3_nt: TGTGCCAGTAGTATCTACAGAGATAGCAATCAGCCCCAGCATTTT

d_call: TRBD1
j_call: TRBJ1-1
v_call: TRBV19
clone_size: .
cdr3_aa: CASSTQTGWEAFF
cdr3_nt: TGTGCCAGTAGTACCCAGACAGGGTGGGAAGCTTTCTTT

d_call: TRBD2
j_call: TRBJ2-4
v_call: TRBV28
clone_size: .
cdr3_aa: CASSGGTNLAKNIQYF
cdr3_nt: TGTGCCAGCAGTGGGGGGACTAACCTAGCCAAAAACATTCAGTACTTC

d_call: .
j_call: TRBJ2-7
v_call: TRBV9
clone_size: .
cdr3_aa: CASSVNSYEQYF
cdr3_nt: TGTGCCAGCAGCGTCAACTCCTACGAGCAGTACTTC

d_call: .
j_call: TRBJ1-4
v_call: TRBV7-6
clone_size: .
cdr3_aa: CASSPPDRFNEKLFF
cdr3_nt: TGTGCCAGCAGCCCACCAGACAGATTTAATGAAAAACTGTTTTTT

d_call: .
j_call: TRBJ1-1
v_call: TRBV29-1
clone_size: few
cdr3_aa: CSVIGHPNTEAFF
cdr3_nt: TGCAGCGTTATCGGACACCCGAACACTGAAGCTTTCTTT

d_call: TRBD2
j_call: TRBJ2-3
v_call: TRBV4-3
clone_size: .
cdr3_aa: CASSQALAPTDTQYF
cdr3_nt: TGCGCCAGCAGCCAAGCACTAGCGCCCACAGATACGCAGTATTTT

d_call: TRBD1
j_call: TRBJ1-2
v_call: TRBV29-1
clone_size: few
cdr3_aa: CSVTGQGSFVGYTF
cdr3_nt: TGCAGCGTCACGGGACAGGGGAGTTTTGTTGGCTACACCTTC